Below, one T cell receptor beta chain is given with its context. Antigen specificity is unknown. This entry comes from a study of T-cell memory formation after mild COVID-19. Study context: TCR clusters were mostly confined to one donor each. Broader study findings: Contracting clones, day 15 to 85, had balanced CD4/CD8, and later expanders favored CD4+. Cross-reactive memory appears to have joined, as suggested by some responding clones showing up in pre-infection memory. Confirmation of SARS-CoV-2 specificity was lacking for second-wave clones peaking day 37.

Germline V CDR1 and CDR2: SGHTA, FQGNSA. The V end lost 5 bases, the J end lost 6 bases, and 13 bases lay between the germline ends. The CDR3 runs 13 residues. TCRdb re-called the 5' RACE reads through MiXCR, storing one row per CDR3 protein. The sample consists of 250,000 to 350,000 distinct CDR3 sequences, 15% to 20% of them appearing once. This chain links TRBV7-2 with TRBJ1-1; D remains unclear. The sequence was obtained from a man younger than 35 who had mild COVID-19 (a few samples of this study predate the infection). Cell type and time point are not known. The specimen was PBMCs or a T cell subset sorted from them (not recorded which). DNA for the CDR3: TGTGCCAGCAGCCTACACGGATGGGCTGAAGCTTTCTTT. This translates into CASSLHGWAEAFF.